The 20 T cell receptor beta chains below were found in one sample sequenced in a study of beta chain features in type 1 diabetes. The investigators reverse transcribed all of the isolated RNA, so they sequenced expressed TCRB transcripts. TCRdb's copy holds only in-frame clones and misses some; the assay was immunoSEQ multiplex PCR. Here the sample spans around 240,000 clones, 9% to 10% being singletons. Sequencing input: naive CD4+ T cells from blood. The receptor source for this set is a woman between 18 and 29 years old in good health.

The V call is TRBV27, the J call TRBJ1-2; D is perhaps TRBD1 (6 bases). Trimming left V 0 bases short and J 4 bases short, with 12 bases between. Per the germline V gene, CDR1 is MNHEY and CDR2 is SMNVEV (reference sequence). The length of the CDR3 is 15 residues. The chain's CDR3 is CASSLSVDRSYGYTF. The CDR3 nucleotides read TGTGCCAGCAGTTTATCGGTAGACAGGAGCTATGGCTACACCTTC.

The chain has TRBV5-1 and TRBJ1-1; D possibly corresponds to TRBD1 (6 bases). The CDR3 covers 13 residues. CDR1 and CDR2 (germline): SGHRS, YFSETQ. V was cut by 3 bases and J by 12 bases, with 18 bases left in between. The CDR3 region is CASSSFGQSTTFF. CDR3 nucleotides: TGCGCCAGCAGCTCCTTTGGACAGAGTACGACTTTCTTT.

This clone came up a few times. This sequence joins TRBV6-6 and TRBJ1-5, with 8 bases aligning to TRBD1. V was clipped by 6 bases and J by 4 bases; unmatched bases: 8. Per the germline V gene, CDR1 is MNHNY and CDR2 is SVGAGI (reference sequence). This CDR3 region has 15 residues. CDR3 DNA sequence: TGTGCCAGCAGGCTGGACAGGGTAGGGAATCAGCCCCAGCATTTT. It specifies CASRLDRVGNQPQHF.

This clone was detected only a few times. The rearrangement uses TRBV11-2 and TRBJ2-3; TRBD1 matches at 7 bases. V lost 1 base and J lost 1; bases outside the gene matches: 11. This CDR3 has 18 residues. Germline CDR1 SGHAT, CDR2 FQNNGV. For the CDR3, the DNA is TGTGCCAGCAGCTTAGCGCCCTCCAGGGGGAGCCGCACAGATACGCAGTATTTT. Translated: CASSLAPSRGSRTDTQYF.

This clone was counted between two and nine times. V and J are TRBV9 and TRBJ2-3; D is unclear. Germline V lookup: CDR1 SGDLS, CDR2 YYNGEE. The CDR3 length is 14 residues. Trimming stripped 1 base from V and 0 bases from J, with 6 bases between. CDR3 region: CASSVTPSTDTQYF. CDR3 in DNA: TGTGCCAGCAGCGTAACTCCTAGCACAGATACGCAGTATTTT.

This clone was picked up a small number of times. The V and J genes are TRBV14 and TRBJ1-1; 7 bases align to TRBD1. Germline V lookup: CDR1 SGHDN, CDR2 FVKESK. The CDR3 totals 17 residues. Trimming cost V 3 bases and J 2 bases; bases outside gene matches: 12. CDR3 loop: CASSQVTGALINTEAFF. The CDR3 coding sequence is TGTGCCAGCAGCCAGGTCACAGGGGCGCTGATAAACACTGAAGCTTTCTTT. The complete variable domain, with remaining parts taken from reference TRBV14 and TRBJ1-1, reads EAGVTQFPSHSVIEKGQTVTLRCDPISGHDNLYWYRRVMGKEIKFLLHFVKESKQDESGMPNNRFLAERTGGTYSTLKVQPAELEDSGVYFCASSQVTGALINTEAFFGQGTRLTVV.

The chain joins TRBV27 to TRBJ1-4, with D perhaps matching TRBD1 (6 bases). The CDR3 extends over 14 amino acids. Germline V gives CDR1 MNHEY, CDR2 SMNVEV (reference sequence). V was cut by 3 bases and J by 7 bases, with 12 bases left in between. The CDR3 DNA sequence: TGTGCCAGCAGTTTGCGGGGGCAGAGTGAAAAACTGTTTTTT. Its translation: CASSLRGQSEKLFF.

The rearrangement uses TRBV7-8 and TRBJ2-1; 12 bases fit TRBD1. Germline V lookup: CDR1 SGHVS, CDR2 FQNEAQ. This CDR3 spans 17 amino acids. The junction had 8 bases not matched to a gene; V was cut back by 1 base and J by 7 bases. CDR3 DNA: TGTGCCAGCAGCTTAGGTCATTGGGGACAGGGGGCGAATGAGCAGTTCTTC. Translated, it gives CASSLGHWGQGANEQFF.

The V gene is TRBV18, the J gene TRBJ1-2; D remains unclear. The CDR3 runs to 15 residues. The V end lost 3 bases, the J end lost 7 bases, and 18 bases lay between the germline ends. Germline V gene data show CDR1 as KGHSH and CDR2 as LQKENI. The CDR3 protein is CASSPNEAPGGGYTF. The CDR3 nucleotides read TGTGCCAGCTCACCCAATGAGGCACCCGGTGGTGGCTACACCTTC.

The chain employs TRBV6-5 and TRBJ2-7; 8 bases are shared with TRBD1. Per germline, CDR1 MNHEY and CDR2 SVGAGI. The CDR3 runs 15 residues. Trimming at V came to 2 bases and at J to 1 base, leaving 4 bases not matched to a gene. The CDR3: CASSYRQGISYEQYF. The CDR3 bases are TGTGCCAGCAGTTACCGACAGGGGATATCCTACGAGCAGTACTTC.

This clone was seen more than once but under ten times. The chain employs TRBV27 and TRBJ2-1, with D unclear. CDR3 length equals 15 residues. Germline-derived CDR1 and CDR2 are MNHEY and SMNVEV (reference sequence). V was shortened by 2 bases and J by 0 bases, with 8 bases between the two germline ends. CDR3 in DNA: TGTGCCAGCAGTTTACCGAGGAGCTCCTACAATGAGCAGTTCTTC. Protein: CASSLPRSSYNEQFF.

The gene calls are TRBV2 and TRBJ2-6; D is perhaps TRBD1 (5 bases). With 6 bases removed from V and 2 bases from J, the gap between germline ends came to 11 bases. CDR1 is SNHLY and CDR2 is FYNNEI in the germline V gene. The CDR3 totals 15 residues. CDR3 residues: CASSETAPGANVLTF. CDR3 coding DNA: TGTGCCAGCAGCGAGACAGCTCCTGGGGCCAACGTCCTGACTTTC.

The chain links TRBV5-1 to TRBJ2-1; D is perhaps TRBD2 (6 bases). CDR1 and CDR2 (germline): SGHRS, YFSETQ. The CDR3 has 16 residues. V shed 3 bases and J shed 2 bases, with 15 bases lying between them. The CDR3, as DNA: TGCGCCAGCAGCTCAGGACTACTTGGAACCTACAATGAGCAGTTCTTC. Its translation: CASSSGLLGTYNEQFF.

This clone was recorded a few times. This chain uses TRBV30 with TRBJ1-2; 7 bases align to TRBD1. This CDR3 is 15 amino acids long. The J segment lost 6 bases and the V segment lost 3 bases, leaving 13 bases of the junction unmatched. Germline V gene sequence: CDR1 GTSNPN, CDR2 SVGIG (reference sequence). Written as DNA, the CDR3 is TGTGCCTGGAGCCAACAGACAGGGTCTGGCCATGGCTACACCTTC. It specifies CAWSQQTGSGHGYTF.

This clone showed up just a few times. The rearrangement uses TRBV19 and TRBJ2-1; 9 positions match TRBD2. The CDR3 length is 17 residues. V trimming: 5 bases; J trimming: 4 bases; junction bases outside the gene matches: 12. Germline V CDR1 and CDR2: LNHDA, SQIVND (reference sequence). CDR3 in DNA: TGTGCCAGTAGTGCCCTAAGAGTGGGACTAGCTTACAATGAGCAGTTCTTC. This translates into CASSALRVGLAYNEQFF. Based on the CDR3 plus reference TRBV19 and TRBJ2-1, the full variable domain is DGGITQSPKYLFRKEGQNVTLSCEQNLNHDAMYWYRQDPGQGLRLIYYSQIVNDFQKGDIAEGYSVSREKKESFPLTVTSAQKNPTAFYLCASSALRVGLAYNEQFFGPGTRLTVL.

This chain connects TRBV15 to TRBJ2-3, with 8 bases aligning to TRBD1. The CDR3 runs to 17 residues. Trimming at V came to 1 base and at J to 2 bases, leaving 8 bases not matched to a gene. CDR1 is LNHNV and CDR2 is YYDKDF in the germline V gene (reference sequence). CDR3 sequence reads: CATSRAPDRGYTDTQYF. The CDR3 DNA sequence: TGTGCCACCAGCAGAGCCCCAGACAGGGGCTACACAGATACGCAGTATTTT.

The V gene is TRBV11-2, the J gene TRBJ2-1; weak D call: TRBD2 (6 bases). The CDR3 is 16 residues long. In germline, CDR1 is SGHAT, CDR2 FQNNGV. Trimming left V 3 bases short and J 4 bases short, with 16 bases between. The CDR3 is CASSFETRSGYNEQFF. The CDR3 DNA sequence: TGTGCCAGCAGCTTTGAGACTAGGTCGGGATACAATGAGCAGTTCTTC.

This rearrangement joins TRBV2 to TRBJ1-4, with TRBD1 matching 9 bases. CDR3 length equals 14 residues. Unmatched junction bases numbered 5, after V lost 5 bases and J lost 7 bases. CDR1 is SNHLY and CDR2 is FYNNEI in the germline V gene. The chain's CDR3 is CASSKQGAVEKLFF. CDR3 DNA sequence: TGTGCCAGCAGTAAACAGGGGGCGGTTGAAAAACTGTTTTTT.

This clone was counted at least ten times. The chain has TRBV30 and TRBJ1-1; D not resolved. V was cut by 2 bases and J by 1 base, with 5 bases left in between. This CDR3 contains 12 residues. Germline V gives CDR1 GTSNPN, CDR2 SVGIG (reference sequence). The CDR3 DNA reads TGTGCCTGGAGTTTCGGGAACACTGAAGCTTTCTTT. As protein: CAWSFGNTEAFF.

A few counts support this clone. The chain combines TRBV7-2 with TRBJ1-4; no reliable D call. V was pared by 4 bases and J by 8 bases, with 14 bases between. Germline CDR1 SGHTA, CDR2 FQGNSA. CDR3 size: 14 residues. The CDR3 bases are TGTGCCAGCAGCTCGACCCTATTCGGGGAAAAACTGTTTTTT. Translation: CASSSTLFGEKLFF.